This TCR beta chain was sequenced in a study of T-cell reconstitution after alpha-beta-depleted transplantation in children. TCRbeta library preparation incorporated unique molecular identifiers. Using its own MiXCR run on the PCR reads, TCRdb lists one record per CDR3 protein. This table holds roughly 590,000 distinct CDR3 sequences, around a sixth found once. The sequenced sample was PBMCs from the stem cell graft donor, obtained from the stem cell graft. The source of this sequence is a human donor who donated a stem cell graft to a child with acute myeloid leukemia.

The CDR3 DNA follows: TGCGCCAGTCAGACAGGCCAAAGCGTGACCGGGGAGCTGTTTTTT. Protein product: CASQTGQSVTGELFF. The chain couples TRBV5-1 to TRBJ2-2; D may be TRBD1 (6 bases). The V gene lost 8 bases and the J gene lost 5 bases, with 19 bases spanning the gap. Germline CDR1 and CDR2: SGHRS and YFSETQ. There are 15 residues in the CDR3.